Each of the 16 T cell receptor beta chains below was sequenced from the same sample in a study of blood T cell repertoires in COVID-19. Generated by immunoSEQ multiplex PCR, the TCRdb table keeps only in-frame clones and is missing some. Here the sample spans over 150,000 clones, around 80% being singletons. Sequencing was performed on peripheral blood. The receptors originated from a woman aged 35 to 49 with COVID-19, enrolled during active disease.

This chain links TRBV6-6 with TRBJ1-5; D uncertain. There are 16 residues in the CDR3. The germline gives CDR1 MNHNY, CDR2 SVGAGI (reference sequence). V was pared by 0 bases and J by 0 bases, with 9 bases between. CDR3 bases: TGTGCCAGCAGTTACTCGAATAGTCCTAGCAATCAGCCCCAGCATTTT. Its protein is CASSYSNSPSNQPQHF.

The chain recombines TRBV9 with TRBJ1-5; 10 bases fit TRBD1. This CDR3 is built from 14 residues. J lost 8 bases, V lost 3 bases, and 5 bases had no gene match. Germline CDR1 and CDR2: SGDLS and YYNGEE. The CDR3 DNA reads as TGTGCCAGCAGCGCCGGGACAGGGGAAAAGCCCCAGCATTTT. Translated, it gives CASSAGTGEKPQHF.

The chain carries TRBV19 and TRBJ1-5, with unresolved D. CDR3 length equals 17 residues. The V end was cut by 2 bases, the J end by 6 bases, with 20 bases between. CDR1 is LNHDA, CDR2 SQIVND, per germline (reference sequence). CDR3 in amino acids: CASSISRAEGRSQPQHF. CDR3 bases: TGTGCCAGTAGTATATCCCGGGCGGAGGGCCGTAGTCAGCCCCAGCATTTT. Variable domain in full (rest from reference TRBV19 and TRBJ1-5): DGGITQSPKYLFRKEGQNVTLSCEQNLNHDAMYWYRQDPGQGLRLIYYSQIVNDFQKGDIAEGYSVSREKKESFPLTVTSAQKNPTAFYLCASSISRAEGRSQPQHFGDGTRLSIL.

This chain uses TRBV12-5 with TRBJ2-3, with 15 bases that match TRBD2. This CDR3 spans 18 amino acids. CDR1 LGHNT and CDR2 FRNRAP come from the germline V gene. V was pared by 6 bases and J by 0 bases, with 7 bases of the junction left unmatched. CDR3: CASGTGTSGRSSTDTQYF. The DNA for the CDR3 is TGTGCTAGTGGAACCGGGACTAGCGGGAGGTCTAGCACAGATACGCAGTATTTT.

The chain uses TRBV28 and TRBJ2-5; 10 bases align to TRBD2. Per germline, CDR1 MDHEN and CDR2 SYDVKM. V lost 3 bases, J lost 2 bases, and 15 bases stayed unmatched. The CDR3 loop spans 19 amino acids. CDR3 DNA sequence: TGTGCCAGCAGTTTCCTATCCGGGACTAGCGTCCCATGGCAAGAGACCCAGTACTTC. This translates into CASSFLSGTSVPWQETQYF.

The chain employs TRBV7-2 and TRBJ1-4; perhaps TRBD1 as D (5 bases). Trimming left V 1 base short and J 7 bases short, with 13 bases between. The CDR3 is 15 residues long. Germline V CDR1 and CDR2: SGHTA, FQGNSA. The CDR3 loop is CASSLVGQGGEKLFF. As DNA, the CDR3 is TGTGCCAGCAGCTTAGTGGGGCAGGGAGGTGAAAAACTGTTTTTT.

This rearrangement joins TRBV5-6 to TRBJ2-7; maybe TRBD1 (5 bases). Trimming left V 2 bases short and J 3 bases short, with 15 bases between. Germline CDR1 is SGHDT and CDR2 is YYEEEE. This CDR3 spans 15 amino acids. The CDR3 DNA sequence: TGTGCCAGCAGCTTTCGGAAACAGGTGAGCTACGAGCAGTACTTC. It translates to CASSFRKQVSYEQYF.

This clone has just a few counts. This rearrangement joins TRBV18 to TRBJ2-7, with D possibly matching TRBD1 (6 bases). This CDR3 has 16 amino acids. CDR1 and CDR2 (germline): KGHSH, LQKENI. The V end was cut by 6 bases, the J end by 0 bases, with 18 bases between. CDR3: CASSPFRGSFSYEQYF. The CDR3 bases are TGTGCCAGCTCCCCATTCAGGGGTTCTTTCTCCTACGAGCAGTACTTC.

Written as DNA, the CDR3 is TGTGCCAGTAGTATTTATCTGAGCGGGGGGGGCGAAGATACGCAGTATTTT. It translates to CASSIYLSGGGEDTQYF. This sequence joins TRBV19 and TRBJ2-3, with 10 positions matching TRBD2. Germline CDR1 reads LNHDA; CDR2 reads SQIVND (reference sequence). This CDR3 is 17 amino acids long. Unmatched junction bases numbered 11, after V lost 3 bases and J lost 5 bases.

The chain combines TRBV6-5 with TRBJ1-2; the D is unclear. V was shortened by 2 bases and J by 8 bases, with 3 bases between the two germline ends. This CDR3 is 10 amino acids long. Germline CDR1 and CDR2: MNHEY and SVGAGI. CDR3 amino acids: CASSYQGYTF. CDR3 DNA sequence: TGTGCCAGCAGTTACCAAGGCTACACCTTC.

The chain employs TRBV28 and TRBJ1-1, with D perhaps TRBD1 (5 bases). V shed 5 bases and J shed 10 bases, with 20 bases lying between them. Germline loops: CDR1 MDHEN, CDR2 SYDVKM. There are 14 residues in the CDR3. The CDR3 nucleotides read TGTGCCAGCAGTCCCCCCGGAGGGGTCGGACGAGCTTTCTTT. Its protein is CASSPPGGVGRAFF.

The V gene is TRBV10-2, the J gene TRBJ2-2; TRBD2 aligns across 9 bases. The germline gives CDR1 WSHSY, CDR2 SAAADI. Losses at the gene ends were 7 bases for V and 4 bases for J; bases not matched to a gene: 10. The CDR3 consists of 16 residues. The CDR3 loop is CASMRSKTSGTGELFF. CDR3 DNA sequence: TGCGCCAGCATGCGTTCGAAGACTAGCGGCACCGGGGAGCTGTTTTTT.

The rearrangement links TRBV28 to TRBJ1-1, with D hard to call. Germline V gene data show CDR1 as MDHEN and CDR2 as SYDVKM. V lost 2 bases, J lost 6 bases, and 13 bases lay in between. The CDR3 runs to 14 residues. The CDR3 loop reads CASSLTRAVSEAFF. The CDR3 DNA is TGTGCCAGCAGTTTAACGAGGGCCGTCTCTGAAGCTTTCTTT.

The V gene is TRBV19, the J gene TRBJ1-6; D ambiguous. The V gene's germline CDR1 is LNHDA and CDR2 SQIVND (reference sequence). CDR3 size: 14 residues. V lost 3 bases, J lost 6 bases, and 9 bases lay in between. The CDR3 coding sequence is TGTGCCAGTAGTATCGCGGGCGGTAATTCACCCCTCCACTTT. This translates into CASSIAGGNSPLHF.

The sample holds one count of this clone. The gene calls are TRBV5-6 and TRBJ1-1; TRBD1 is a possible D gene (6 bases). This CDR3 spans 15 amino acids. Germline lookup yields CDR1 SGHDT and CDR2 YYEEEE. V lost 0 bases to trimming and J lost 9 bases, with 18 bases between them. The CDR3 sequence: CASSLGAGRGFQAFF. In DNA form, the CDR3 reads TGTGCCAGCAGCTTGGGGGCGGGCAGGGGTTTCCAAGCTTTCTTT.

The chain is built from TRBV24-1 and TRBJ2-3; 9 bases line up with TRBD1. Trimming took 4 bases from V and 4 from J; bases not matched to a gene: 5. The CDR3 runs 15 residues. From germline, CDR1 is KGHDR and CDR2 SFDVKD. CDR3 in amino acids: CATSDPGQGPDTQYF. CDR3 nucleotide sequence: TGTGCCACCAGTGACCCGGGACAGGGACCAGATACGCAGTATTTT.